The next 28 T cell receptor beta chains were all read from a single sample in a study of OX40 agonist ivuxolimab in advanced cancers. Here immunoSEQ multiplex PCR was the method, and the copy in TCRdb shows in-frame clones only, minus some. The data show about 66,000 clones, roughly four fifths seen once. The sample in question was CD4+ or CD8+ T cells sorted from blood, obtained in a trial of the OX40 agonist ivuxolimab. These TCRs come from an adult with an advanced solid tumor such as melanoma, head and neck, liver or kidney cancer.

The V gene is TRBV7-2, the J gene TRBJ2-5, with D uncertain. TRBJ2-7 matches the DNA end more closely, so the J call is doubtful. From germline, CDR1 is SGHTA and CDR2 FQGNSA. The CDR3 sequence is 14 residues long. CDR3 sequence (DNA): TGTGCCAGCAGCTTAGGTGGCTGGAATCTCGAGCAGTACTTC. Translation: CASSLGGWNLEQYF.

Written as DNA, the CDR3 is TGTGCCAGCAGTTACTGGGACAGTTCTAACACTGAAGCTTTCTTT. This encodes CASSYWDSSNTEAFF. This chain links TRBV2 with TRBJ1-1, with 7 bases lining up with TRBD1. V was pared by 5 bases and J by 2 bases, with 8 bases of the junction left unmatched. Germline-derived CDR1 and CDR2 are SNHLY and FYNNEI. The CDR3 has 15 amino acids.

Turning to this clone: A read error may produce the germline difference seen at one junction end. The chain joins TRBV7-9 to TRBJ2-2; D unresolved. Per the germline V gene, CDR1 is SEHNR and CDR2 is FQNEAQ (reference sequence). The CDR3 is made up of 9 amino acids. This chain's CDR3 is CASSLEAIF. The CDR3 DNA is TGTGCCAGCAGCTTAGAAGCGATTTTT.

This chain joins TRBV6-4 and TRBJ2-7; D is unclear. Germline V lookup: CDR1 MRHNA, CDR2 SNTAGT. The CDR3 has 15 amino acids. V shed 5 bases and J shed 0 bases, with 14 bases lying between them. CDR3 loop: CASSQDSQSSYEQYV. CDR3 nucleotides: TGTGCCAGCAGTCAGGATAGTCAGAGCTCCTACGAGCAGTACGTC.

CDR3 DNA sequence: TGCGCCAGCAGCTCGACAGGGGGCTCCTACGAGCAGTACGTC. It yields the protein CASSSTGGSYEQYV. The chain couples TRBV5-1 to TRBJ2-7; 9 nucleotides line up with TRBD1. V lost 3 bases and J lost 0; bases outside the gene matches: 1. CDR3 length equals 14 residues. Germline V gives CDR1 SGHRS, CDR2 YFSETQ.

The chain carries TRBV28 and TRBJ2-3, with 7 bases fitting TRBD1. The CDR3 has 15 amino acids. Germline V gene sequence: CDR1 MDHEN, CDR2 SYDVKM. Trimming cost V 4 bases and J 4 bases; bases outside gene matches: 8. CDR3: CASSSLTGYADTQYF. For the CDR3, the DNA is TGTGCCAGCAGTTCGCTGACAGGGTATGCAGATACGCAGTATTTT.

CDR3 bases: TGCAGCGTAGCAGAGGGTTCTTACAATGAGCAGTTCTTC. Protein product: CSVAEGSYNEQFF. This chain joins TRBV29-1 and TRBJ2-1; maybe TRBD2 (5 bases). CDR3 size: 13 residues. The germline V gene encodes CDR1 SQVTM and CDR2 ANQGSEA. Trimming stripped 6 bases from V and 4 bases from J, with 13 bases between.

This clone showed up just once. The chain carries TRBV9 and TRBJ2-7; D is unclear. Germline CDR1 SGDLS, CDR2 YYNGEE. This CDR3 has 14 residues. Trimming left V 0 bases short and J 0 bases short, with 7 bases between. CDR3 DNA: TGTGCCAGCAGCGTAGGCGTAACCTCCTACGAGCAGTACTTC. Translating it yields CASSVGVTSYEQYF.

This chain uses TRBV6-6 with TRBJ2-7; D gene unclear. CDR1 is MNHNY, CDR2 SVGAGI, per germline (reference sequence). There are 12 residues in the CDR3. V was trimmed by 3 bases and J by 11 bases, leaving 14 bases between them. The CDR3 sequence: CASSYVGNCKYV. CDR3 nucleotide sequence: TGTGCCAGCAGTTATGTGGGGAATTGTAAGTACGTC.

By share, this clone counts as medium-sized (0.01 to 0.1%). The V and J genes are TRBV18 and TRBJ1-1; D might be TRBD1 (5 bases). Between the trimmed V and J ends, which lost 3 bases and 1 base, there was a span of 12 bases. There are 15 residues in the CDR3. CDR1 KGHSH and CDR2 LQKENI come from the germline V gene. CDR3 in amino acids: CASSPSLGRNTEAFF. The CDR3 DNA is TGTGCCAGCTCACCGTCCTTGGGGCGGAACACTGAAGCTTTCTTT.

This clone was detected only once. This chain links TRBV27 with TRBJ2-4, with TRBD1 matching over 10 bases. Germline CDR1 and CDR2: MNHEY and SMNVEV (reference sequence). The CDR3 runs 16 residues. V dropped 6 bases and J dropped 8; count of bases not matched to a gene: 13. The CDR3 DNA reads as TGTGCCAGCAGCAAACTCCGGGACAGGGGTAGGGACATTCAGTACTTC. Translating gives CASSKLRDRGRDIQYF.

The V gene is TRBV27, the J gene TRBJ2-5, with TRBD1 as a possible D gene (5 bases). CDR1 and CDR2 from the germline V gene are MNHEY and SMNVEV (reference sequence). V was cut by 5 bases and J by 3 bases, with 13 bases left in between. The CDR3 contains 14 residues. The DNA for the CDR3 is TGTGCCAGCAGTCCCCACCCAGGGAAAGAGACCCAGTACTTC. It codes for CASSPHPGKETQYF.

The CDR3 region has the DNA TGTGCCAGCAGCTTAGCTGGCTCCGATGAGCAGTTCTTC. It specifies CASSLAGSDEQFF. The genes are TRBV7-9 and TRBJ2-1; D gene unclear. The germline V gene has CDR1 SEHNR and CDR2 FQNEAQ (reference sequence). The CDR3 is 13 residues long. The V end was cut by 0 bases, the J end by 8 bases, with 8 bases between. The full variable domain, with the rest looked up from reference TRBV7-9 and TRBJ2-1, is DTGVSQNPRHKITKRGQNVTFRCDPISEHNRLYWYRQTLGQGPEFLTYFQNEAQLEKSRLLSDRFSAERPKGSFSTLEIQRTEQGDSAMYLCASSLAGSDEQFFGPGTRLTVL.

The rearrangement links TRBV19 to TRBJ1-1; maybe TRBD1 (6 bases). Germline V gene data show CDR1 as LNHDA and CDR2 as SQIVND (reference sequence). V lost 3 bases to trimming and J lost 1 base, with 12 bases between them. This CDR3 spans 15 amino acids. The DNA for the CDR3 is TGTGCCAGTAGTATTATGGGGGGCCGGAACACTGAAGCTTTCTTT. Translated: CASSIMGGRNTEAFF.

The CDR3 nucleotides read TGTGCCAGCATCGGACTAGCGGGAGATGGCGGAGAGCAGTTCTTC. Encoded protein: CASIGLAGDGGEQFF. The chain combines TRBV7-9 with TRBJ2-1; 13 bases are shared with TRBD2. Trimming removed 7 bases from V and 10 bases from J; junction bases left unmatched: 10. Per the germline V gene, CDR1 is SEHNR and CDR2 is FQNEAQ (reference sequence). The CDR3 consists of 15 residues.

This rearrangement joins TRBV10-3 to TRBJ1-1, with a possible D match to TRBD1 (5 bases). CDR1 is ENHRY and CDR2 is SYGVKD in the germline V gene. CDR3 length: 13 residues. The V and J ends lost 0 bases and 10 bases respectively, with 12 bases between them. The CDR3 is CAISESREAGAFF. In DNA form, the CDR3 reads TGTGCCATCAGTGAGTCCAGGGAGGCGGGAGCTTTCTTT.

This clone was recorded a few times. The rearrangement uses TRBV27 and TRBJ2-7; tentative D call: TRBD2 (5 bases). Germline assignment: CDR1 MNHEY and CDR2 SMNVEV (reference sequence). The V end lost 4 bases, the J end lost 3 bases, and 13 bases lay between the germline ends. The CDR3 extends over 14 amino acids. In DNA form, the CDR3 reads TGTGCCAGCAGTTGGTGGGGAGTGGGCTACGAGCAGTACTTC. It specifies CASSWWGVGYEQYF.

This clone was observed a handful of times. The CDR3 nucleotides are TGTGCCAGCAGCCACCAACTAGCGAATGAGCAGTTCTTC. Translated: CASSHQLANEQFF. The chain couples TRBV5-4 to TRBJ2-1, with 7 bases identical to TRBD2. J gave up 7 bases and V 4 bases, and 5 bases lay outside the gene matches. Germline CDR1 reads SGHNT; CDR2 reads YYREEE (reference sequence). This CDR3 spans 13 amino acids.

CDR3 in amino acids: CASSHTSGGAGEQFF. The CDR3 bases are TGTGCCAGCAGCCACACTAGCGGGGGGGCTGGGGAGCAGTTCTTC. The chain carries TRBV4-2 and TRBJ2-1; 13 bases agree with TRBD2. The CDR3 has 15 amino acids. V dropped 3 bases and J dropped 10; count of bases not matched to a gene: 6. Germline V gives CDR1 LGHNA, CDR2 YNFKEQ.

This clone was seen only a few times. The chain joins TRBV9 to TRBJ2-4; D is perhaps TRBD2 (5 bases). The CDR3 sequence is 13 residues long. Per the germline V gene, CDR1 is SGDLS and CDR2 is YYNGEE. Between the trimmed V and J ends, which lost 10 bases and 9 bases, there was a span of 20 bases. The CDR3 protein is CASARAALGIQYF. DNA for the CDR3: TGTGCCTCCGCGCGGGCAGCTCTGGGCATTCAGTACTTC.

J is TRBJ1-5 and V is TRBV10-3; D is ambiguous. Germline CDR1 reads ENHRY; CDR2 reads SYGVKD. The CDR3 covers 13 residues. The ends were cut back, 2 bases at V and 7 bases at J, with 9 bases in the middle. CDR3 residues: CAISEGIGQPQHF. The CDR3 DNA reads TGTGCCATCAGTGAGGGTATCGGGCAGCCCCAGCATTTT.

CDR3 in amino acids: CASSQDGGNTEAFF. CDR3 in DNA: TGTGCCAGCAGTCAGGACGGGGGAAACACTGAAGCTTTCTTT. The chain is built from TRBV7-9 and TRBJ1-1; perhaps TRBD1 as D (5 bases). Trimming stripped 6 bases from V and 2 bases from J, with 13 bases between. CDR3 size: 14 residues. The germline CDR1 and CDR2 sequences are SEHNR and FQNEAQ (reference sequence).

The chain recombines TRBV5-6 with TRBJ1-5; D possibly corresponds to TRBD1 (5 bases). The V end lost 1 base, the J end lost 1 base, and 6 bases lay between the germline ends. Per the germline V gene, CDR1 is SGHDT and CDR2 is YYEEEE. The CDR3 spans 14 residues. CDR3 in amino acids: CASSLWGSNQPQHF. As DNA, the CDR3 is TGTGCCAGCAGCTTGTGGGGGAGCAATCAGCCCCAGCATTTT. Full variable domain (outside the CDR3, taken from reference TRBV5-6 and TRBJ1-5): DAGVTQSPTHLIKTRGQQVTLRCSPKSGHDTVSWYQQALGQGPQFIFQYYEEEERQRGNFPDRFSGHQFPNYSSELNVNALLLGDSALYLCASSLWGSNQPQHFGDGTRLSIL.

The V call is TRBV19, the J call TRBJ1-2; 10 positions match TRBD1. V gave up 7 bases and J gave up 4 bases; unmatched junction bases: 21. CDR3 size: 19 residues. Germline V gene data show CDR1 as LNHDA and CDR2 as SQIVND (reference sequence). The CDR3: CASTIWGPGQGTLGYGYTF. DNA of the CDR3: TGTGCCAGTACCATCTGGGGACCGGGACAGGGGACCCTTGGCTATGGCTACACCTTC.

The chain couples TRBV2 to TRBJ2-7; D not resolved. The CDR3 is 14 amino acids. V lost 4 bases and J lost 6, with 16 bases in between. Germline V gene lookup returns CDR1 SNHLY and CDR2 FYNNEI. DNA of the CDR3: TGTGCCAGCAGTGGTACAGCCTCCACCCCCGAGCAGTACGTC. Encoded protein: CASSGTASTPEQYV.

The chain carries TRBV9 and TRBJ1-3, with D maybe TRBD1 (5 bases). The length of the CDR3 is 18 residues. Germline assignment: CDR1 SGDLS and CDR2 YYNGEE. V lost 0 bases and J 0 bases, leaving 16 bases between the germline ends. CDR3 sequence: CASSVAPQTAISGNTIYF. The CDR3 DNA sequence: TGTGCCAGCAGCGTAGCCCCACAGACAGCGATCTCTGGAAACACCATATATTTT.

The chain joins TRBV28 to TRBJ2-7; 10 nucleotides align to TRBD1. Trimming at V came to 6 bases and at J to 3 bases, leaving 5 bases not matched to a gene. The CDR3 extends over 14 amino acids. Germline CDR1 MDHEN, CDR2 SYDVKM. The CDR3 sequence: CASRRTGGFYEQYF. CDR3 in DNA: TGTGCCAGCAGACGGACAGGGGGTTTCTACGAGCAGTACTTC.

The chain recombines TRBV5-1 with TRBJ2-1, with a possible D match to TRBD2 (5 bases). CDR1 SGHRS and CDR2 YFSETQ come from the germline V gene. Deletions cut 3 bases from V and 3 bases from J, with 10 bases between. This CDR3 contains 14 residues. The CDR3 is CASSYPGNYNEQFF. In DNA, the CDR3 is TGCGCCAGCAGCTATCCCGGGAACTACAATGAGCAGTTCTTC.